These 18 T cell receptor beta chains were all obtained from the same sample, sequenced in a study of blood T cell repertoires in COVID-19. Produced via immunoSEQ multiplex PCR; TCRdb's table is partial and in-frame only. This repertoire shows some 260,000 clones, 88% found once; its top ten account for 10%. Sequencing was done on a sample of peripheral blood. The source is a woman in her 70s with COVID-19, enrolled during active disease.

The chain combines TRBV5-4 with TRBJ2-7, with 8 bases matching TRBD2. This CDR3 is 15 amino acids long. Germline values: CDR1 SGHNT, CDR2 YYREEE (reference sequence). V shed 0 bases and J 5 bases; nucleotides not matched to a gene: 7. The CDR3 is CASSLGGTRSHEQYF. For the CDR3, the DNA is TGTGCCAGCAGCTTGGGGGGGACTAGATCCCACGAGCAGTACTTC.

The V call is TRBV6-4, the J call TRBJ2-1, with 8 bases matching TRBD2. This CDR3 comprises 16 residues. Germline V gives CDR1 MRHNA, CDR2 SNTAGT. Trimming removed 5 bases from V and 2 bases from J; junction bases left unmatched: 8. In nucleotides, the CDR3 is TGTGCCAGCAGTATTACTAGCGGAAGAACCTACAATGAGCAGTTCTTC. It translates to CASSITSGRTYNEQFF.

The V and J genes are TRBV18 and TRBJ1-2; no clear D. Germline V CDR1 and CDR2: KGHSH, LQKENI. This CDR3 is built from 14 residues. Trimming cost V 2 bases and J 3 bases, with 10 bases left between them. The CDR3 DNA sequence: TGTGCCAGCTCACCAATATGGTCGGACTATGGCTACACCTTC. Amino acid sequence: CASSPIWSDYGYTF.

The chain couples TRBV27 to TRBJ1-1, with D tentatively TRBD1 (6 bases). Germline CDR1 is MNHEY and CDR2 is SMNVEV (reference sequence). V lost 5 bases and J lost 10, with 14 bases in between. CDR3 length equals 12 residues. The CDR3 bases are TGTGCCAGCAGTCTCCTACAGGGCGTAGCTTTCTTT. This sequence encodes CASSLLQGVAFF.

The genes are TRBV15 and TRBJ2-1; 13 positions match TRBD2. Germline CDR1 reads LNHNV; CDR2 reads YYDKDF (reference sequence). The CDR3 extends over 17 amino acids. With 5 bases clipped from V and 5 bases from J, the junction kept 9 bases outside the gene matches. CDR3 sequence: CATSRGLAGAGNNEQFF. CDR3 DNA: TGTGCCACCAGCCGCGGACTAGCGGGAGCGGGCAACAATGAGCAGTTCTTC.

The rearrangement links TRBV12-5 to TRBJ1-5; possibly TRBD1 for D (5 bases). With 1 base removed from V and 7 bases from J, the gap between germline ends came to 14 bases. The CDR3 is made up of 15 amino acids. The germline CDR1 and CDR2 sequences are LGHNT and FRNRAP. For the CDR3, the DNA is TGTGCTAGTGGTTTGGGTCTACAGGACACCCAGCCCCAGCATTTT. This gives the protein CASGLGLQDTQPQHF.

This chain uses TRBV7-9 with TRBJ1-1, with TRBD1 matching 8 bases. The CDR3 extends over 13 amino acids. The V and J ends lost 7 bases and 4 bases, in that order; junction bases with no gene match: 5. Germline V CDR1 and CDR2: SEHNR, FQNEAQ (reference sequence). CDR3 region: CASTETGGTEAFF. The CDR3 nucleotides are TGTGCCAGCACCGAAACAGGGGGCACTGAAGCTTTCTTT.

This chain uses TRBV6-1 with TRBJ1-2; D is unresolved. The V end lost 2 bases, the J end lost 6 bases, and 13 bases lay between the germline ends. CDR3 size: 14 residues. Germline lookup yields CDR1 MNHNS and CDR2 SASEGT. The CDR3 loop is CASSERTGEDGYTF. The CDR3 nucleotides are TGTGCCAGCAGTGAAAGGACCGGGGAAGATGGCTACACCTTC.

The chain combines TRBV10-3 with TRBJ1-2; D ambiguous. V was cut by 0 bases and J by 4 bases, with 6 bases left in between. The CDR3 spans 13 residues. The germline gives CDR1 ENHRY, CDR2 SYGVKD. The CDR3 is CAISESNSYGYTF. The CDR3 nucleotides read TGTGCCATCAGTGAGTCTAACAGCTATGGCTACACCTTC.

V and J are TRBV7-2 and TRBJ1-3; D is perhaps TRBD1 (6 bases). Trimming stripped 1 base from V and 12 bases from J, with 10 bases between. The CDR3 contains 12 residues. Germline-derived CDR1 and CDR2 are SGHTA and FQGNSA. CDR3 residues: CASSLEGVYIYF. The CDR3 DNA follows: TGTGCCAGCAGCTTAGAGGGGGTTTACATATATTTT.

A few counts support this clone. The genes are TRBV19 and TRBJ2-2, with a tentative D call TRBD1 (6 bases). The germline V gene encodes CDR1 LNHDA and CDR2 SQIVND (reference sequence). V was clipped by 10 bases and J by 6 bases, with 12 bases between them. This CDR3 is built from 12 residues. This CDR3 reads CATRGGPGELFF. CDR3 DNA sequence: TGTGCCACCCGTGGGGGCCCCGGGGAGCTGTTTTTT. Full variable domain (outside the CDR3, taken from reference TRBV19 and TRBJ2-2): DGGITQSPKYLFRKEGQNVTLSCEQNLNHDAMYWYRQDPGQGLRLIYYSQIVNDFQKGDIAEGYSVSREKKESFPLTVTSAQKNPTAFYLCATRGGPGELFFGEGSRLTVL.

This chain connects TRBV27 to TRBJ2-7, with D perhaps matching TRBD1 (6 bases). V was shortened by 2 bases and J by 5 bases, with 13 bases between the two germline ends. Germline V gene lookup returns CDR1 MNHEY and CDR2 SMNVEV (reference sequence). The CDR3 has 14 residues. DNA for the CDR3: TGTGCCAGCAGTTTACATGGGGGCGCAAACGAGCAGTACTTC. It encodes CASSLHGGANEQYF.

The CDR3 is CASSPWTGKYEQYF. The DNA of the CDR3 is TGTGCCAGCAGCCCTTGGACAGGGAAATACGAGCAGTACTTC. The chain has TRBV12-1 and TRBJ2-7; the DNA was not used to check the table's D call, TRBD1. TRBV12-1 is annotated as a pseudogene. The CDR3 is 14 amino acids.

V usage is TRBV30 and J usage is TRBJ2-1; 11 bases agree with TRBD2. Trimming cost V 3 bases and J 14 bases; bases outside gene matches: 12. CDR3 length equals 14 residues. Per the germline V gene, CDR1 is GTSNPN and CDR2 is SVGIG (reference sequence). CDR3 DNA sequence: TGTGCCTGGAGCCAAGGGACTAGCGGAAGGTCTGAGTTCTTC. This translates into CAWSQGTSGRSEFF.

Concerning this clone: Different DNA sequences within this sample yield the same CDR3. The V call is TRBV30, the J call TRBJ1-1; no reliable D call. V was pared by 3 bases and J by 5 bases, with 10 bases between. Germline V gene sequence: CDR1 GTSNPN, CDR2 SVGIG (reference sequence). This CDR3 spans 12 amino acids. The CDR3 nucleotides are TGTGCCTGGAGGAGTCCGGGGACTGAAGCTTTCTTT. Encoded protein: CAWRSPGTEAFF.

The chain employs TRBV2 and TRBJ2-6; D may be TRBD1 (6 bases). V was trimmed by 6 bases and J by 0 bases, leaving 18 bases between them. The CDR3 length is 18 residues. The germline V gene encodes CDR1 SNHLY and CDR2 FYNNEI. CDR3 residues: CASSATQGTYSGANVLTF. The CDR3 nucleotides are TGTGCCAGCAGCGCTACCCAGGGGACCTACTCTGGGGCCAACGTCCTGACTTTC.

The V and J genes are TRBV25-1 and TRBJ2-2; a weak D match, TRBD2 (7 bases). Germline CDR1 and CDR2: MGHDK and SYGVNS. V lost 7 bases and J 2 bases, leaving 14 bases between the germline ends. The CDR3 sequence is 15 residues long. CDR3 bases: TGTGCCAGCAAACGAGGGGGGGTCAACACCGGGGAGCTGTTTTTT. Amino acids: CASKRGGVNTGELFF.

The rearrangement uses TRBV4-3 and TRBJ1-6; D is perhaps TRBD1 (6 bases). CDR1 and CDR2 from the germline V gene are LGHNA and YSLEER. The CDR3 loop spans 15 amino acids. Trimming left V 1 base short and J 7 bases short, with 11 bases between. For the CDR3, the DNA is TGCGCCAGCAGCCAAGCTAGCAGGGGCAATTCACCCCTCCACTTT. The encoded protein is CASSQASRGNSPLHF.